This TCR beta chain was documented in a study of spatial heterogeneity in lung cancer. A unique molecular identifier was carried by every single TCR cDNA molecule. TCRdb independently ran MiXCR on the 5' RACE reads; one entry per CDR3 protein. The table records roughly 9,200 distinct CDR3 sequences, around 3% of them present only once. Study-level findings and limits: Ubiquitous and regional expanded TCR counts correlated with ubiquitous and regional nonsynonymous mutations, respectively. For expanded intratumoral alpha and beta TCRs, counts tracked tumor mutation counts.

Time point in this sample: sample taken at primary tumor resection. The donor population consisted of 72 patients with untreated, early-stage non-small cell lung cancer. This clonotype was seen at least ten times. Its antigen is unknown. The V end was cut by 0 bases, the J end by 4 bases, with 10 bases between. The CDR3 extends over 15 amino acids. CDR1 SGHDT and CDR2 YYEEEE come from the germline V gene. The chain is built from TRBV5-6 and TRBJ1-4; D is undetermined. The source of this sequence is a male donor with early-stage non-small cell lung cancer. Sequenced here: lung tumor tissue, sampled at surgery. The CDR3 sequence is CASSLGMRLNEKLFF. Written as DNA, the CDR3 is TGTGCCAGCAGCTTGGGAATGCGACTTAATGAAAAACTGTTTTTT.